The 7 T cell receptor beta chains listed next were all sequenced from one sample in a study of T cell repertoires in cytomegalovirus infection. TCRdb re-analysed the reads in MiXCR, keeping a single row per CDR3 protein. The sample records 200,000 to 300,000 distinct CDR3 sequences, around 15% being singletons. The specimen sequenced was PBMCs. These receptors were taken from a human donor in good health (CMV status not recorded). Some clones in this sample may be carry-over from other donors' samples.

Points on this clonotype: A much larger clone is a single base away; this may be a read error. CDR3 amino acids: CASSQNLAGNSGANVLTF. CDR3 nucleotide sequence: TGCGCCAGCAGCCAAAACCTAGCGGGGAACTCTGGGGCCAACGTCCTGACTTTC. J is TRBJ2-6 and V is TRBV4-3, with 9 nucleotides matching TRBD2. Per the germline V gene, CDR1 is LGHNA and CDR2 is YSLEER. J lost 0 bases, V lost 2 bases, and 5 bases had no gene match. The CDR3 is 18 residues long.

The genes are TRBV20-1 and TRBJ2-3; TRBD2 matches at 9 bases. The CDR3 covers 15 residues. Trimming took 3 bases from V and 0 from J; bases not matched to a gene: 4. In germline, CDR1 is DFQATT, CDR2 SNEGSKA (reference sequence). The CDR3 DNA follows: TGCAGTGCTAGTGCTAGCGGGGTTAGCACAGATACGCAGTATTTT. It yields the protein CSASASGVSTDTQYF.

This chain uses TRBV12-3 or TRBV12-4 with TRBJ1-2, with TRBD1 matching 11 bases. The CDR3 length is 14 residues. V lost 5 bases, J lost 7 bases, and 6 bases stayed unmatched. The CDR3 coding sequence is TGTGCCAGCAGTATACGGACAGGGGGCAGTGGCTACACCTTC. This translates into CASSIRTGGSGYTF.

The chain links TRBV4-3 to TRBJ1-6, with unresolved D. The CDR3 spans 16 residues. Trimming pared 3 bases from V and 8 bases from J, leaving 17 bases between. The germline gives CDR1 LGHNA, CDR2 YSLEER. This CDR3 reads CASSQGRFELDSPLHF. In DNA, the CDR3 is TGCGCCAGCAGCCAGGGAAGGTTTGAGTTGGATTCACCCCTCCACTTT.

The rearrangement links TRBV2 to TRBJ1-4; D is possibly TRBD1 (6 bases). The V end was cut by 3 bases, the J end by 7 bases, with 12 bases between. This CDR3 is built from 14 residues. Germline CDR1 reads SNHLY; CDR2 reads FYNNEI. As DNA, the CDR3 is TGTGCCAGCAGTGATCCACAGGGTCCTGAAAAACTGTTTTTT. It is translated as CASSDPQGPEKLFF.

This clonotype was counted ten times or more. The V gene is TRBV12-3 or TRBV12-4, the J gene TRBJ2-3, with TRBD1 as a possible D gene (6 bases). The CDR3 runs 15 residues. V lost 5 bases and J lost 3, with 15 bases in between. The CDR3 loop is CASSPPGTRTDTQYF. The CDR3 DNA sequence: TGTGCCAGCAGTCCGCCCGGGACAAGAACAGATACGCAGTATTTT.

In its sample, this clonotype was seen many times. The genes are TRBV28 and TRBJ2-3, with D possibly being TRBD2 (6 bases). Trimming stripped 2 bases from V and 8 bases from J, with 11 bases between. This CDR3 is built from 13 residues. Germline CDR1 reads MDHEN; CDR2 reads SYDVKM. CDR3 in DNA: TGTGCCAGCAGTTTACCAGTCGGGGGTACGCAGTATTTT. As protein: CASSLPVGGTQYF.